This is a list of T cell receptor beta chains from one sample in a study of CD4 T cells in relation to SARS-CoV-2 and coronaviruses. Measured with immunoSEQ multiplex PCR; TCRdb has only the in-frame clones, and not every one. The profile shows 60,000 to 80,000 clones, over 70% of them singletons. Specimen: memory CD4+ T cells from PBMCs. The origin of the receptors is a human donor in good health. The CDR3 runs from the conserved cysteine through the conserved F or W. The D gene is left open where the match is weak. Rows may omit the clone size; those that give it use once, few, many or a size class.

cdr3_aa: CASSLRENTEAFF
cdr3_nt: TGTGCCAGCAGCTTAAGGGAGAACACTGAAGCTTTCTTT
v_call: TRBV11-3
j_call: TRBJ1-1
clone_size: .
d_call: .

cdr3_aa: CASSLQALLAGGDNEQFF
cdr3_nt: TGTGCCAGCAGCTTACAAGCCCTTCTAGCGGGGGGGGACAATGAGCAGTTCTTC
v_call: TRBV7-2
j_call: TRBJ2-1
clone_size: .
d_call: TRBD2

cdr3_aa: CASSNGRGAESNQPQHF
cdr3_nt: TGTGCCAGCAGCAATGGAAGGGGGGCGGAAAGCAATCAGCCCCAGCATTTT
v_call: TRBV21-1
j_call: TRBJ1-5
clone_size: .
d_call: .

cdr3_aa: CASSYYQTSGFQYF
cdr3_nt: TGTGCCAGCAGTTACTATCAGACTAGCGGCTTTCAGTATTTT
v_call: TRBV6-2/TRBV6-3
j_call: TRBJ2-3
clone_size: .
d_call: TRBD2

cdr3_aa: CASSLVTGGAYSNQPQHF
cdr3_nt: TGTGCCAGCAGCTTAGTAACCGGGGGCGCCTATAGCAATCAGCCCCAGCATTTT
v_call: TRBV7-8
j_call: TRBJ1-5
clone_size: once
d_call: .

cdr3_aa: CASSLPGRYQPQHF
cdr3_nt: TGTGCCAGCAGCCTCCCGGGCCGGTATCAGCCCCAGCATTTT
v_call: TRBV28
j_call: TRBJ1-5
clone_size: .
d_call: .

cdr3_aa: CASSGRAGDQPQHF
cdr3_nt: TGTGCCAGCAGTGGCAGGGCTGGGGATCAGCCCCAGCATTTT
v_call: TRBV25-1
j_call: TRBJ1-5
clone_size: .
d_call: .

cdr3_aa: CASRLDRENIQYF
cdr3_nt: TGTGCCAGCAGATTAGACAGGGAAAACATTCAGTACTTC
v_call: TRBV28
j_call: TRBJ2-4
clone_size: .
d_call: TRBD1

cdr3_aa: CASSRDRSYEQYF
cdr3_nt: TGTGCCAGTAGTAGGGACAGGAGCTACGAGCAGTACTTC
v_call: TRBV19
j_call: TRBJ2-7
clone_size: .
d_call: TRBD1

cdr3_aa: CSVASPEGYNEQFF
cdr3_nt: TGCAGCGTTGCGTCACCCGAGGGCTACAATGAGCAGTTCTTC
v_call: TRBV29-1
j_call: TRBJ2-1
clone_size: .
d_call: .